This TCR beta chain was sequenced in a study of cytomegalovirus exposure and HLA in healthy donors. Study results and limitations: Earlier analysis looked at TCR beta V segments, and most were productive about 87% or about 30% of the time.

This CDR3 is built from 16 residues. Germline-derived CDR1 and CDR2 are SGHVS and FNYEAQ. V shed 5 bases, J shed 4 bases, and the junction held 6 bases outside the gene matches. The PCR used 60 Vbeta and 13 Jbeta primers. The repertoire was sequenced with immunoSEQ multiplex PCR; TCRdb's copy has only in-frame clones and lacks some. The sample lists some 120,000 clones; 6.5% to 9.5% were seen once. This clone has a handful of counts. What it binds is unknown. This receptor was taken from a middle-aged man in good health and CMV-seronegative. Sequencing was carried out using PBMCs. V and J are TRBV7-6 and TRBJ2-3; TRBD2 agrees at 13 bases. The CDR3 here is CASSPRTSGGPDTQYF. CDR3 DNA sequence: TGTGCCAGCAGCCCCCGGACTAGCGGGGGACCAGATACGCAGTATTTT. The full variable domain, completed using reference TRBV7-6 and TRBJ2-3, is GAGVSQSPRYKVTKRGQDVALRCDPISGHVSLYWYRQALGQGPEFLTYFNYEAQQDKSGLPNDRFSAERPEGSISTLTIQRTEQRDSAMYRCASSPRTSGGPDTQYFGPGTRLTVL.